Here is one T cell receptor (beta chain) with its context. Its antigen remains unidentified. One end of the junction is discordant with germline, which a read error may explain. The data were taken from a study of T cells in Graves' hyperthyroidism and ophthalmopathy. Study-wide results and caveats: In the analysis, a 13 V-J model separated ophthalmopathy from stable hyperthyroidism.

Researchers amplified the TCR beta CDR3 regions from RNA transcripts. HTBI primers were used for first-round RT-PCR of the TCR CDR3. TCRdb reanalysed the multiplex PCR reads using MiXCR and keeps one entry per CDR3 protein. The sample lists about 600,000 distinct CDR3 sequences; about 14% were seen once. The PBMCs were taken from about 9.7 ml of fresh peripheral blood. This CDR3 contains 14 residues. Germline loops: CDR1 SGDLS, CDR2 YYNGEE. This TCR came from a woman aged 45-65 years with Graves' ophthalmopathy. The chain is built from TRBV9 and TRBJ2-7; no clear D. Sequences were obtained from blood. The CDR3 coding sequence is TGTGCCAGCAGCGTAGCGGGCCGCTCCTACAAGCAGTACTTC. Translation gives CASSVAGRSYKQYF.